This T cell receptor (beta chain) derives from a study of blood T cell repertoires in COVID-19. Study background: T cells, B-cell-depleted T cells, or PBMCs provided the cDNA or gDNA that served as material.

Clones were sequenced by immunoSEQ multiplex PCR, and TCRdb holds only the in-frame ones, with some missing. This table has 150,000 or so clones, 87% appearing once. This clone was picked up a small number of times. J lost 2 bases, V lost 1 base, and 6 bases had no gene match. The germline V gene encodes CDR1 LGHNT and CDR2 FRNRAP. This CDR3 is 16 amino acids long. The sample was PBMCs or T cells enriched from blood (not recorded which). The chain uses TRBV12-5 and TRBJ2-5, with 8 bases lining up with TRBD2. This receptor was identified in a human donor with acute COVID-19. The donor label of this sample is uncertain. The CDR3 region is CASGLGERGPQETQYF. In DNA, the CDR3 is TGTGCTAGTGGTTTGGGCGAGCGGGGGCCGCAAGAGACCCAGTACTTC.